What follows are 5 T cell receptor beta chains derived from one specimen sequenced in a study of blood T cell repertoires in COVID-19. The data were produced by immunoSEQ multiplex PCR, yet TCRdb's version contains in-frame clones alone and is incomplete. In the table there are approximately 70,000 clones, roughly 89% of which are singletons. Source material: peripheral blood. The receptors shown here come from a woman between 50 and 59 years old with acute or convalescent COVID-19.

CDR3 protein: CASRRTAATNEKLFF. As DNA, the CDR3 is TGTGCCAGTAGGAGGACAGCTGCAACTAATGAAAAACTGTTTTTT. The chain couples TRBV19 to TRBJ1-4; weak D call: TRBD1 (6 bases). Germline CDR1 LNHDA, CDR2 SQIVND (reference sequence). V lost 6 bases to trimming and J lost 0 bases, with 11 bases between them. The CDR3 totals 15 residues.

This chain uses TRBV5-1 with TRBJ1-4; TRBD1 is a possible D gene (5 bases). CDR1 SGHRS and CDR2 YFSETQ come from the germline V gene. The ends were cut back, 2 bases at V and 7 bases at J, with 12 bases in the middle. This CDR3 has 14 amino acids. Written as DNA, the CDR3 is TGCGCCAGCAGCTTTCTAGGGGTACGTGAAAAACTGTTTTTT. Translated: CASSFLGVREKLFF.

This clone was seen just once. The rearrangement uses TRBV18 and TRBJ1-1; TRBD1 aligns across 9 bases. The CDR3 has 16 amino acids. Germline CDR1 is KGHSH and CDR2 is LQKENI. V lost 6 bases and J lost 2; bases outside the gene matches: 10. The CDR3 DNA reads TGTGCCAGCTCGCTCGGGACAGGGATTAAAAACACTGAAGCTTTCTTT. This gives the protein CASSLGTGIKNTEAFF. The full variable domain, its missing parts supplied by reference TRBV18 and TRBJ1-1, is NAGVMQNPRHLVRRRGQEARLRCSPMKGHSHVYWYRQLPEEGLKFMVYLQKENIIDESGMPKERFSAEFPKEGPSILRIQQVVRGDSAAYFCASSLGTGIKNTEAFFGQGTRLTVV.

This clone was counted a few times. The rearrangement links TRBV2 to TRBJ1-5, with no clear D. The germline CDR1 and CDR2 sequences are SNHLY and FYNNEI. CDR3 length equals 12 residues. Trimming took off 8 bases at V and 6 bases at J, with 11 bases between the two ends. The CDR3 DNA reads as TGTGCCAGCGCTATGGTCGGTCAGCCCCAGCATTTT. Translated, it gives CASAMVGQPQHF.

The chain links TRBV7-8 to TRBJ2-2; D gene ambiguous. In germline, CDR1 is SGHVS, CDR2 FQNEAQ. The CDR3 length is 16 residues. The V gene lost 5 bases and the J gene lost 4 bases, with 17 bases spanning the gap. CDR3 sequence (DNA): TGTGCCAGCAGCCCCACCAGTAACACACGCACCGGGGAGCTGTTTTTT. It translates to CASSPTSNTRTGELFF.